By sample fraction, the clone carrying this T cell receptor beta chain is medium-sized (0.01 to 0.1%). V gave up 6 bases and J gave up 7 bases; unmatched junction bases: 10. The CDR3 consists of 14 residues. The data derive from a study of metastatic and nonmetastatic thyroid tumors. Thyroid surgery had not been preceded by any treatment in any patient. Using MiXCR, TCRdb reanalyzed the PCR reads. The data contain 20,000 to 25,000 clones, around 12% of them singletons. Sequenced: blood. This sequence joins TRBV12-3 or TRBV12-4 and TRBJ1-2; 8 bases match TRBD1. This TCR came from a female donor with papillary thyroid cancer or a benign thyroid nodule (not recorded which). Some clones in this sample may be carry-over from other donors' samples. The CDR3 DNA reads TGTGCCAGCAGCCCAGGGGGCGGAGTGAGTGGCTACACCTTC. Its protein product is CASSPGGGVSGYTF.